Listed below are T cell receptor beta chains from one sample, sequenced in a study of blood T cell repertoires in COVID-19. Clones were sequenced by immunoSEQ multiplex PCR, and TCRdb holds only the in-frame ones, with some missing. The sample has fewer than 300,000 clones; approximately 91% are singletons. Sample: peripheral blood. The receptors shown here come from a man between 18 and 29 years old with active or convalescent COVID-19. CDR3s include the opening cysteine and the closing phenylalanine or tryptophan. The D gene is left open where the match is weak.

CDR3aa	CDR3nt	v_gene	j_gene	d_gene
CASSRSGVGIVETQYF	TGCGCCAGCAGCCGGTCAGGGGTTGGGATTGTGGAGACCCAGTACTTC	TRBV5-1	TRBJ2-5	-
CASKFTGGDTGELFF	TGTGCCAGCAAGTTTACAGGGGGCGACACCGGGGAGCTGTTTTTT	TRBV2	TRBJ2-2	TRBD1
CASSRGATDTQYF	TGTGCCAGCTCACGGGGAGCCACAGATACGCAGTATTTT	TRBV18	TRBJ2-3	-
CATRAGRGYGYTF	TGTGCCACCAGAGCCGGACGGGGCTATGGCTACACCTTC	TRBV19	TRBJ1-2	-
CASTDGTGDTEAFF	TGTGCCAGCACCGATGGGACAGGGGACACTGAAGCTTTCTTT	TRBV9	TRBJ1-1	TRBD1
CASSLIAGGSYEQYF	TGTGCCAGCAGCTTAATAGCGGGGGGATCCTACGAGCAGTACTTC	TRBV11-2	TRBJ2-7	TRBD2
CASTPQGGQPQHF	TGTGCCAGCACTCCACAGGGAGGTCAGCCCCAGCATTTT	TRBV18	TRBJ1-5	-
CASSSGGQETQYF	TGTGCCAGCAGCTCCGGGGGCCAAGAGACCCAGTACTTC	TRBV7-3	TRBJ2-5	-
CASNGQGAYEQYF	TGCGCCAGCAATGGACAGGGGGCATACGAGCAGTACTTC	TRBV5-1	TRBJ2-7	TRBD1
CASSQDVPTGVYGYTF	TGCGCCAGCAGCCAAGACGTCCCAACGGGGGTCTATGGCTACACCTTC	TRBV4-1	TRBJ1-2	-
CASAGLPISVQYF	TGTGCCAGCGCGGGACTCCCGATTAGTGTCCAGTACTTC	TRBV27	TRBJ2-5	-
CASSISGTGAETQYF	TGTGCCAGTAGTATATCCGGGACAGGGGCAGAGACCCAGTACTTC	TRBV19	TRBJ2-5	TRBD1
CASSFGTDGEKLFF	TGCGCCAGCAGCTTTGGTACCGACGGGGAAAAACTGTTTTTT	TRBV5-1	TRBJ1-4	-